This T cell receptor beta chain was documented in a study of T cells expressing NK-cell markers. Study context: Cells sorted as CD3+CD56+NKG2C+, CD3+CD56+NKG2C- and CD3+CD56-NKG2C+ T cells supplied the TCR beta repertoires. Findings of the study overall: CD8+ T cells in 5 or 6 donors included dominant NKG2C+ clonotypes at about 1.0-7.5%.

This CDR3 is built from 17 residues. Per germline, CDR1 SEHNR and CDR2 FQNEAQ (reference sequence). TCRdb re-analyzed the 5' RACE reads; it lists each CDR3 protein once, without DNA. This sample contains 250,000 to 300,000 distinct CDR3 sequences. Points on this clonotype: Antigen unknown.

V usage is TRBV7-9 and J usage is TRBJ2-7; with no DNA, the TCRdb D assignment of TRBD1 cannot be verified. The receptor was isolated from a man in his late teens or twenties in good health. Sequencing was done on a sample of blood T cells: a sorted CD56 or NKG2C T cell subset, CD4+ or CD8+ T cells, or bulk PBMC T cells (not recorded which). The CDR3 region is CASSLGSYRGRFYEQYF.